Shown below are 11 T cell receptor beta chains from a single sample sequenced in a study of shared T cell receptors in the human thymus. The assay was immunoSEQ multiplex PCR, and TCRdb's table has in-frame clones only and misses some. The profile shows under 700,000 clones, 70% to 80% of them singletons. The sample was also reused in another study, on human thymus T cells.

Sequencing was performed on thymocytes. These receptors were obtained from a boy younger than two with a congenital heart defect.

This chain uses TRBV7-2 with TRBJ1-1; D gene uncertain. The germline gives CDR1 SGHTA, CDR2 FQGNSA. The CDR3 has 14 residues. Trimming stripped 5 bases from V and 5 bases from J, with 15 bases between. In DNA, the CDR3 is TGTGCCAGCAGCCTACTGAGAGGTGAGACTGAAGCTTTCTTT. Translation: CASSLLRGETEAFF.

This clone was seen a handful of times. V gene TRBV19 combines with J gene TRBJ2-2, with D possibly matching TRBD2 (5 bases). Germline V gives CDR1 LNHDA, CDR2 SQIVND (reference sequence). The germline V and J ends were trimmed by 8 bases and 0 bases, with 13 bases remaining between them. The CDR3 extends over 15 amino acids. In DNA, the CDR3 is TGTGCCAGTCGGGGTGGACCTTCGAACACCGGGGAGCTGTTTTTT. This encodes CASRGGPSNTGELFF. The full variable domain, completed using reference TRBV19 and TRBJ2-2, is DGGITQSPKYLFRKEGQNVTLSCEQNLNHDAMYWYRQDPGQGLRLIYYSQIVNDFQKGDIAEGYSVSREKKESFPLTVTSAQKNPTAFYLCASRGGPSNTGELFFGEGSRLTVL.

The rearrangement uses TRBV7-9 and TRBJ1-1; a possible D gene is TRBD1 (5 bases). V was shortened by 11 bases and J by 2 bases, with 12 bases between the two germline ends. Germline V gives CDR1 SEHNR, CDR2 FQNEAQ (reference sequence). The CDR3 contains 12 residues. CDR3 coding DNA: TGTGCCCAGGGTCACCCCAACACTGAAGCTTTCTTT. This sequence encodes CAQGHPNTEAFF.

The rearrangement uses TRBV25-1 and TRBJ2-3; TRBD2 aligns across 7 bases. J gave up 3 bases and V 0 bases, and 6 bases lay outside the gene matches. The germline CDR1 and CDR2 sequences are MGHDK and SYGVNS. The CDR3 runs to 16 residues. CDR3 nucleotides: TGTGCCAGCAGTGAATACGTCGGACTAGTAACAGATACGCAGTATTTT. It specifies CASSEYVGLVTDTQYF. The full variable domain, completed using reference TRBV25-1 and TRBJ2-3, is EADIYQTPRYLVIGTGKKITLECSQTMGHDKMYWYQQDPGMELHLIHYSYGVNSTEKGDLSSESTVSRIRTEHFPLTLESARPSHTSQYLCASSEYVGLVTDTQYFGPGTRLTVL.

The V gene is TRBV10-3, the J gene TRBJ2-5; 8 positions agree with TRBD2. The CDR3 totals 14 residues. Germline V gives CDR1 ENHRY, CDR2 SYGVKD. V gave up 6 bases and J gave up 5 bases; unmatched junction bases: 8. This chain's CDR3 is CAIRAAGVQETQYF. The CDR3 nucleotides are TGTGCCATCAGGGCAGCGGGAGTACAGGAGACCCAGTACTTC.

The V and J genes are TRBV6-4 and TRBJ2-3, with 12 bases aligning to TRBD2. This CDR3 contains 14 residues. The V gene's germline CDR1 is MRHNA and CDR2 SNTAGT. The J segment lost 7 bases and the V segment lost 8 bases, leaving 7 bases of the junction unmatched. The CDR3 region is CASRRLAGEYTQYF. CDR3 DNA sequence: TGTGCCAGCCGACGACTAGCGGGAGAGTATACGCAGTATTTT.

This rearrangement joins TRBV19 to TRBJ2-3, with D perhaps TRBD2 (6 bases). V dropped 5 bases and J dropped 4 bases, with 16 bases sitting between them. Per the germline V gene, CDR1 is LNHDA and CDR2 is SQIVND (reference sequence). This CDR3 is built from 15 residues. CDR3: CASSPPGEAADTQYF. CDR3 nucleotides: TGTGCCAGTAGTCCCCCGGGAGAGGCGGCAGATACGCAGTATTTT.

The chain recombines TRBV5-1 with TRBJ2-1, with 12 bases fitting TRBD1. The CDR3 covers 15 residues. The germline gives CDR1 SGHRS, CDR2 YFSETQ. Trimming cost V 4 bases and J 8 bases; bases outside gene matches: 7. The CDR3 reads CASSGRDRGLDEQFF. The DNA of the CDR3 is TGCGCCAGCAGCGGACGGGACAGGGGGCTTGATGAGCAGTTCTTC.

The chain joins TRBV7-9 to TRBJ1-3; D is possibly TRBD1 (6 bases). CDR3 size: 15 residues. Germline values: CDR1 SEHNR, CDR2 FQNEAQ (reference sequence). Deletions cut 5 bases from V and 3 bases from J, with 14 bases between. The CDR3 spells CASSPPGANGNTIYF. In nucleotides, the CDR3 is TGTGCCAGCAGCCCGCCAGGGGCGAATGGAAACACCATATATTTT.

This clone was seen just once. The chain recombines TRBV27 with TRBJ1-2; D possibly corresponds to TRBD1 (6 bases). Germline CDR1 MNHEY, CDR2 SMNVEV (reference sequence). V was shortened by 2 bases and J by 3 bases, with 13 bases between the two germline ends. The CDR3 runs 15 residues. CDR3 sequence reads: CASSLGSGAHYGYTF. The CDR3 DNA follows: TGTGCCAGCAGTTTAGGGTCAGGGGCACACTATGGCTACACCTTC.

This sequence joins TRBV5-6 and TRBJ2-2, with 9 bases matching TRBD2. Germline lookup yields CDR1 SGHDT and CDR2 YYEEEE. The CDR3 loop spans 18 amino acids. V lost 0 bases, J lost 2 bases, and 8 bases stayed unmatched. The CDR3 loop reads CASSLGVAGELNTGELFF. In DNA form, the CDR3 reads TGTGCCAGCAGCTTGGGGGTAGCGGGAGAGCTAAACACCGGGGAGCTGTTTTTT.